Following are 16 T cell receptor beta chains from one sample sequenced in a study of blood T cells in healthy people across ages. Next came a second PCR, run for roughly 7 to 12 cycles, which used a sample-barcoded 5' primer along with a J-beta primer mix. Each CDR3 protein gets one entry after TCRdb re-called the 5' RACE reads with MiXCR. The sample contains over 750,000 distinct CDR3 sequences, roughly 25% of which appear only once. The same sample was also used in a study of T cells of mothers and their children.

The specimen was blood. All receptors derive from a boy younger than 18 in good health.

The chain recombines TRBV12-3 or TRBV12-4 with TRBJ2-5; 7 bases fit TRBD2. V lost 6 bases to trimming and J lost 6 bases; unmatched junction nucleotides: 16. The CDR3 runs to 16 residues. The DNA of the CDR3 is TGTGCCAGCAGACCGATGGGACTGAGCGGGAATAAGACCCAGTACTTC. Residues: CASRPMGLSGNKTQYF.

This clonotype was detected only a few times. This chain connects TRBV18 to TRBJ1-2; 9 positions match TRBD1. J was trimmed by 3 bases and V by 5 bases; bases with no gene match: 16. From germline, CDR1 is KGHSH and CDR2 LQKENI. This CDR3 spans 18 amino acids. The CDR3 loop is CASSWSRDRDSADYGYTF. DNA of the CDR3: TGTGCCAGCTCATGGTCCCGGGACAGGGACTCAGCTGACTATGGCTACACCTTC. Full variable domain (rest looked up from reference TRBV18 and TRBJ1-2): NAGVMQNPRHLVRRRGQEARLRCSPMKGHSHVYWYRQLPEEGLKFMVYLQKENIIDESGMPKERFSAEFPKEGPSILRIQQVVRGDSAAYFCASSWSRDRDSADYGYTFGSGTRLTVV.

This clonotype turned up a few times. An end of the junction does not agree with germline; a read error may underlie this. This chain connects TRBV13 to TRBJ1-2, with D possibly matching TRBD1 (6 bases). The CDR3 extends over 16 amino acids. The germline V gene has CDR1 PRHDT and CDR2 FYEKMQ (reference sequence). The DNA for the CDR3 is TGTGCCAGTAGCTCAGGGGTTTCTGAGCCAGGGTATGGCTACACCTTC. Protein sequence: CASSSGVSEPGYGYTF.

This clonotype occurred a few times. The genes are TRBV28 and TRBJ2-7; the D gene is possibly TRBD1 (6 bases). This CDR3 is 16 amino acids long. CDR1 and CDR2 from the germline V gene are MDHEN and SYDVKM. V lost 2 bases, J lost 4 bases, and 18 bases lay in between. Here the CDR3 DNA reads TGTGCCAGCAGTTTACGTTCCGCAGGGGATTTTTACGAGCAGTACTTC. Translation: CASSLRSAGDFYEQYF. Drawing the rest from reference TRBV28 and TRBJ2-7, the complete variable domain is DVKVTQSSRYLVKRTGEKVFLECVQDMDHENMFWYRQDPGLGLRLIYFSYDVKMKEKGDIPEGYSVSREKKERFSLILESASTNQTSMYLCASSLRSAGDFYEQYFGPGTRLTVT.

This clonotype was counted a few times. At one of its ends the junction is not consistent with the germline gene, which may arise from a read error. The chain uses TRBV28 and TRBJ2-1; D is unresolved. The length of the CDR3 is 12 residues. CDR1 and CDR2 (germline): MDHEN, SYDVKM. CDR3: CAGSPTGVDGFF. The CDR3 coding sequence is TGTGCCGGCAGCCCCACTGGGGTAGATGGGTTCTTC.

This clonotype has only a few counts. This chain connects TRBV28 to TRBJ2-3; TRBD1 agrees at 8 bases. The CDR3 has 18 residues. V lost 5 bases, J lost 2 bases, and 15 bases stayed unmatched. Germline values: CDR1 MDHEN, CDR2 SYDVKM. This CDR3 reads CASSPSFEDREITDTQYF. DNA of the CDR3: TGTGCCAGCAGTCCTTCCTTCGAGGACAGGGAGATCACAGATACGCAGTATTTT. Drawing the rest from reference TRBV28 and TRBJ2-3, the complete variable domain is DVKVTQSSRYLVKRTGEKVFLECVQDMDHENMFWYRQDPGLGLRLIYFSYDVKMKEKGDIPEGYSVSREKKERFSLILESASTNQTSMYLCASSPSFEDREITDTQYFGPGTRLTVL.

There are a few counts of this clonotype. The chain uses TRBV6-6 and TRBJ1-2; 8 bases are a match to TRBD1. V was clipped by 4 bases and J by 6 bases; unmatched bases: 4. CDR3 length: 13 residues. CDR1 is MNHNY and CDR2 is SVGAGI in the germline V gene (reference sequence). The CDR3 region has the DNA TGTGCCAGCAGTTCGCGACAGGGGAATGGCTACACCTTC. It encodes CASSSRQGNGYTF.

Comments on this clonotype: At one boundary the junction diverges from the germline segment, which might be a read error. The CDR3 nucleotides read TGTGCTAGTGGTTCGGGGGGAAACTCCTACGAGCAGTGCTTC. The encoded protein is CASGSGGNSYEQCF. This chain connects TRBV12-5 to TRBJ2-7; 7 bases match TRBD2. The CDR3 covers 14 residues. CDR1 and CDR2 from the germline V gene are LGHNT and FRNRAP.

This chain connects TRBV10-3 to TRBJ2-7; maybe TRBD2 (6 bases). The V gene lost 0 bases and the J gene lost 3 bases, with 21 bases spanning the gap. The CDR3 runs 18 residues. Germline V CDR1 and CDR2: ENHRY, SYGVKD. DNA for the CDR3: TGTGCCATCAGTGAGTCGGGGGGTATGGGCGGAGCGATCTACGAGCAGTACTTC. Translating gives CAISESGGMGGAIYEQYF.

This sequence joins TRBV20-1 and TRBJ1-4; 8 bases line up with TRBD1. Germline CDR1 reads DFQATT; CDR2 reads SNEGSKA (reference sequence). J gave up 1 base and V 6 bases, and 13 bases lay outside the gene matches. The CDR3 extends over 17 amino acids. The chain's CDR3 is CSAYPGGAPLTNEKLFF. For the CDR3, the DNA is TGCAGTGCCTACCCAGGGGGCGCCCCCCTAACTAATGAAAAACTGTTTTTT.

This clonotype was counted ten times or more. This rearrangement joins TRBV6-6 to TRBJ2-5, with D tentatively TRBD2 (6 bases). The CDR3 is 15 residues long. From germline, CDR1 is MNHNY and CDR2 SVGAGI (reference sequence). Deletions cut 2 bases from V and 1 base from J, with 11 bases between. In DNA, the CDR3 is TGTGCCAGCAGTTACCAACCGCGGGGCCAAGAGACCCAGTACTTC. Amino acids: CASSYQPRGQETQYF.

This clonotype was recorded a few times. The J gene is TRBJ2-5, the V gene TRBV9; TRBD2 might be the D (6 bases). The CDR3 runs 14 residues. Germline assignment: CDR1 SGDLS and CDR2 YYNGEE. Trimming removed 0 bases from V and 5 bases from J, with 11 bases in between. The CDR3 bases are TGTGCCAGCAGCGTAGTGGGGGAGGTGGAGACCCAGTACTTC. Encoded protein: CASSVVGEVETQYF. Full variable domain (remainder filled in from reference TRBV9 and TRBJ2-5): DSGVTQTPKHLITATGQRVTLRCSPRSGDLSVYWYQQSLDQGLQFLIQYYNGEERAKGNILERFSAQQFPDLHSELNLSSLELGDSALYFCASSVVGEVETQYFGPGTRLLVL.

The chain has TRBV29-1 and TRBJ2-3; D gene unclear. This CDR3 is built from 12 residues. Trimming took off 4 bases at V and 2 bases at J, with 7 bases between the two ends. From germline, CDR1 is SQVTM and CDR2 ANQGSEA. As DNA, the CDR3 is TGCAGCGTTGGCCGTACCACAGATACGCAGTATTTT. Its protein product is CSVGRTTDTQYF.

This clonotype was seen repeatedly, ten times or more. V usage is TRBV10-3 and J usage is TRBJ2-7; D ambiguous. Trimming cost V 8 bases and J 2 bases, with 13 bases left between them. The CDR3 totals 13 residues. Germline CDR1 is ENHRY and CDR2 is SYGVKD. The CDR3 is CAISMGLAYEQYF. As DNA, the CDR3 is TGTGCCATCTCGATGGGGTTAGCCTACGAGCAGTACTTC.

This chain connects TRBV29-1 to TRBJ2-5; D is unresolved. There are 12 residues in the CDR3. V dropped 5 bases and J dropped 4 bases, with 11 bases sitting between them. CDR1 SQVTM and CDR2 ANQGSEA come from the germline V gene. The CDR3 nucleotides read TGCAGCGTTAGTAGGGTAGGAGAGACCCAGTACTTC. Its protein product is CSVSRVGETQYF.

The sample holds a few counts of this clonotype. The chain links TRBV3-1 to TRBJ2-5; D perhaps matches TRBD2 (5 bases). V was shortened by 2 bases and J by 1 base, with 8 bases between the two germline ends. The CDR3 sequence is 14 residues long. In germline, CDR1 is LGHDT, CDR2 YNNKEL (reference sequence). The CDR3 region is CASSQSSPQETQYF. CDR3 DNA sequence: TGTGCCAGCAGCCAATCTAGCCCCCAAGAGACCCAGTACTTC.